This T cell receptor (beta chain) emerged from a study of long-term antiretroviral therapy in people with HIV. Findings and limits, study-wide: The ART regimens used between about 2003 and 2018 may be less effective than current ones.

Investigators performed immunoSEQ version v3.0 at survey level. The study targeted 40,000-50,000 T-cell genomes per sample in sequencing. Some clones are missing from TCRdb's copy, which holds only in-frame ones; the method was immunoSEQ multiplex PCR. The repertoire holds some 30,000 clones, with nearly 90% as singletons. Losses at the gene ends were 3 bases for V and 6 bases for J; bases not matched to a gene: 5. This CDR3 spans 14 amino acids. CDR1 is MDHEN, CDR2 SYDVKM, per germline. Points on this clone: Its antigen remains unidentified.

The genes are TRBV28 and TRBJ1-5, with 7 nucleotides matching TRBD1. This clonotype was obtained from a man younger than 35 with HIV. The starting material was unsorted PBMCs, obtained 1.1 years after starting antiretroviral therapy. This chain's CDR3 is CASSLRGQGQPQHF. For the CDR3, the DNA is TGTGCCAGCAGTTTGAGGGGGCAGGGTCAGCCCCAGCATTTT.